Below are 12 T cell receptor beta chains sequenced from a single sample in a study of beta chain features in type 1 diabetes. The investigators reverse transcribed all of the isolated RNA, so they sequenced expressed TCRB transcripts. Measured with immunoSEQ multiplex PCR; TCRdb has only the in-frame clones, and not every one. The repertoire holds a few hundred thousand clones, with more than 12% as singletons. The specimen was naive CD4+ T cells from blood. The receptors shown here come from a woman aged 18-29 years in good health.

This clone was recorded a few times. The chain joins TRBV28 to TRBJ2-4; the D gene is possibly TRBD1 (6 bases). Germline values: CDR1 MDHEN, CDR2 SYDVKM. With 6 bases removed from V and 6 bases from J, the gap between germline ends came to 9 bases. CDR3 length equals 12 residues. The CDR3 region is CASRAGANIQYF. DNA of the CDR3: TGTGCCAGCAGGGCAGGGGCAAACATTCAGTACTTC.

This chain joins TRBV2 and TRBJ2-1; 9 positions match TRBD2. V trimming: 7 bases; J trimming: 10 bases; junction bases outside the gene matches: 8. The CDR3 totals 13 residues. Per germline, CDR1 SNHLY and CDR2 FYNNEI. The CDR3 sequence is CASKAGGLREQFF. The DNA for the CDR3 is TGTGCCAGCAAGGCGGGAGGGCTGCGAGAGCAGTTCTTC.

The chain is built from TRBV12-5 and TRBJ2-7, with D possibly being TRBD1 (5 bases). The CDR3 totals 12 residues. Trimming took 4 bases from V and 7 from J, leaving 11 bases between them. Germline lookup yields CDR1 LGHNT and CDR2 FRNRAP. Here the CDR3 reads CASGWGQGEQYF. As DNA, the CDR3 is TGTGCTAGTGGTTGGGGCCAAGGGGAGCAGTACTTC.

The chain uses TRBV7-9 and TRBJ1-4; 10 nucleotides align to TRBD1. This CDR3 contains 15 residues. V shed 2 bases, J shed 8 bases, and the junction held 5 bases outside the gene matches. Germline lookup yields CDR1 SEHNR and CDR2 FQNEAQ (reference sequence). The CDR3 loop reads CASSLFGTGEEKLFF. CDR3 DNA: TGTGCCAGCAGCTTATTCGGGACAGGGGAAGAAAAACTGTTTTTT.

The gene calls are TRBV4-3 and TRBJ2-7, with D maybe TRBD1 (6 bases). This CDR3 contains 15 residues. Trimming stripped 1 base from V and 4 bases from J, with 14 bases between. CDR1 and CDR2 (germline): LGHNA, YSLEER. Here the CDR3 reads CASSQGAYRDYEQYF. The CDR3 DNA sequence: TGCGCCAGCAGCCAAGGGGCCTACAGGGATTACGAGCAGTACTTC.

This clone came up a few times. The chain links TRBV29-1 to TRBJ1-2; tentative D call: TRBD1 (5 bases). The germline CDR1 and CDR2 sequences are SQVTM and ANQGSEA. CDR3 length: 13 amino acids. Trimming removed 7 bases from V and 5 bases from J, with 17 bases in between. The chain's CDR3 is CSAQQTEPYGYTF. CDR3 bases: TGCAGCGCCCAGCAGACAGAGCCTTATGGCTACACCTTC.

The gene calls are TRBV28 and TRBJ2-7; TRBD1 aligns across 9 bases. V shed 6 bases and J 3 bases; nucleotides not matched to a gene: 6. In germline, CDR1 is MDHEN, CDR2 SYDVKM. The CDR3 has 14 amino acids. CDR3 in amino acids: CASRVPGQGYEQYF. The CDR3 DNA reads as TGTGCCAGCAGAGTACCGGGACAGGGCTACGAGCAGTACTTC.

V gene TRBV4-2 combines with J gene TRBJ2-4, with 7 bases that match TRBD1. Germline V CDR1 and CDR2: LGHNA, YNFKEQ. V lost 3 bases to trimming and J lost 4 bases; unmatched junction nucleotides: 12. The CDR3 is made up of 17 amino acids. CDR3 amino acids: CASSHDIQGLLKNIQYF. The CDR3 nucleotides read TGTGCCAGCAGCCACGATATACAGGGGCTACTTAAAAACATTCAGTACTTC.

This clone has only a few counts. The chain links TRBV4-2 to TRBJ2-5, with D unclear. The CDR3 runs to 15 residues. Germline V lookup: CDR1 LGHNA, CDR2 YNFKEQ. V dropped 1 base and J dropped 0 bases, with 9 bases sitting between them. The CDR3 region is CASSQGDLYQETQYF. DNA for the CDR3: TGTGCCAGCAGCCAAGGAGATTTGTACCAAGAGACCCAGTACTTC.

The CDR3 loop is CASSQDQGRTREQYF. As DNA, the CDR3 is TGTGCCAGCAGCCAAGATCAGGGGAGAACGCGCGAGCAGTACTTC. The chain joins TRBV4-2 to TRBJ2-7; TRBD1 is a possible D gene (6 bases). The germline CDR1 and CDR2 sequences are LGHNA and YNFKEQ. The CDR3 is 15 residues long. V shed 0 bases and J shed 6 bases, with 15 bases lying between them.

The V call is TRBV6-5, the J call TRBJ2-7; perhaps TRBD1 as D (8 bases). This CDR3 spans 14 amino acids. V lost 8 bases to trimming and J lost 1 base, with 15 bases between them. The germline gives CDR1 MNHEY, CDR2 SVGAGI. As DNA, the CDR3 is TGTGCCAGCGCAGGGGGCGGGAGATCCTACGAGCAGTACTTC. Translating it yields CASAGGGRSYEQYF.

V and J are TRBV19 and TRBJ2-6; D is unclear. This CDR3 spans 18 amino acids. Germline lookup yields CDR1 LNHDA and CDR2 SQIVND (reference sequence). With 3 bases removed from V and 0 bases from J, the gap between germline ends came to 15 bases. The DNA of the CDR3 is TGTGCCAGTAGTATGAGCAATCACCCTACCTCTGGGGCCAACGTCCTGACTTTC. Amino acid sequence: CASSMSNHPTSGANVLTF.